The 32 T cell receptor beta chains below all came from one sample that was sequenced in a study of tumor-infiltrating lymphocytes in oesophageal squamous cell carcinoma. TCRdb re-called the PCR reads through MiXCR, storing one row per CDR3 protein. The repertoire holds more than 10,000 distinct CDR3 sequences, 45% to 60% seen once, with around 10% in the top ten. The sequenced sample was blood. The receptors stem from a female donor with esophageal squamous cell carcinoma.

This chain links TRBV7-6 with TRBJ1-1, with unresolved D. The CDR3 loop spans 14 amino acids. V lost 2 bases and J 1 base, leaving 8 bases between the germline ends. Germline-derived CDR1 and CDR2 are SGHVS and FNYEAQ. Here the CDR3 DNA reads TGTGCCAGCAGCTTATATCTGGGGAACACTGAAGCTTTCTTT. It encodes CASSLYLGNTEAFF. The variable domain in full, completed from reference TRBV7-6 and TRBJ1-1, reads GAGVSQSPRYKVTKRGQDVALRCDPISGHVSLYWYRQALGQGPEFLTYFNYEAQQDKSGLPNDRFSAERPEGSISTLTIQRTEQRDSAMYRCASSLYLGNTEAFFGQGTRLTVV.

The sample holds one count of this clonotype. The chain couples TRBV11-2 to TRBJ2-4, with D perhaps TRBD1 or TRBD2 (5 bases each). Germline values: CDR1 SGHAT, CDR2 FQNNGV. Trimming cost V 0 bases and J 2 bases, with 14 bases left between them. The CDR3 is 17 amino acids. CDR3 protein: CASSLDGGQQTKNIQYF. CDR3 DNA: TGTGCCAGCAGCTTAGATGGGGGTCAGCAAACCAAAAACATTCAGTACTTC.

This clonotype was found many times. Just one base apart from a much larger clone, this may be a read error. The V gene is TRBV27, the J gene TRBJ2-7, with D maybe TRBD2 (5 bases). CDR1 is MNHEY, CDR2 SMNVEV, per germline (reference sequence). The CDR3 runs 16 residues. The V and J ends lost 0 bases and 7 bases respectively, with 19 bases between them. The chain's CDR3 is CASSLSGGSKYNEQYF. The CDR3 DNA sequence: TGTGCCAGCAGTTTATCAGGAGGCTCTAAGTACAATGAGCAGTACTTC.

Points on this clonotype: One end of the junction is discordant with germline, which a read error may explain. The gene calls are TRBV7-8 and TRBJ2-1, with 8 bases fitting TRBD1. This CDR3 spans 16 amino acids. The germline CDR1 and CDR2 sequences are SGHVS and FQNEAQ. This chain's CDR3 is CVSSRLTGQGWETQFF. DNA of the CDR3: TGTGTCAGCAGCCGACTCACAGGACAGGGTTGGGAGACCCAGTTCTTC. The full variable domain, with the rest looked up from reference TRBV7-8 and TRBJ2-1, is GAGVSQSPRYKVAKRGQDVALRCDPISGHVSLFWYQQALGQGPEFLTYFQNEAQLDKSGLPSDRFFAERPEGSVSTLKIQRTQQEDSAVYLCVSSRLTGQGWETQFFGPGTRLTVL.

Details on this clonotype: The final CDR3 position lacks the conserved phenylalanine or tryptophan, pointing to a likely read error. No DNA is shown, since the ends of the CDR3 on it are uncertain; the CDR3 is the one TCRdb lists. The rearrangement joins TRBV6-5 to TRBJ2-6; TRBD1, the table's D call, lacks a check against the DNA. CDR1 and CDR2 from the germline V gene are MNHEY and SVGAGI. 8 amino acids form the CDR3, both terminal residues included. The CDR3 region is CASSKFRQ.

This clonotype was observed at least ten times. The V call is TRBV6-1, the J call TRBJ1-2; possible D gene TRBD1, 6 bases. The CDR3 is made up of 15 amino acids. V was cut by 6 bases and J by 2 bases, with 16 bases left in between. The germline gives CDR1 MNHNS, CDR2 SASEGT. The CDR3 coding sequence is TGTGCCAGCAGCCGAAGCGGAGGGACAAACTATGGCTACACCTTC. Translation: CASSRSGGTNYGYTF.

V and J are TRBV11-2 and TRBJ2-1, with 7 bases lining up with TRBD2. Germline-derived CDR1 and CDR2 are SGHAT and FQNNGV. With V trimmed by 1 base and J by 0 bases, 3 bases remained unmatched. This CDR3 comprises 16 residues. This chain's CDR3 is CASSLGGGSSYNEQFF. The DNA of the CDR3 is TGTGCCAGCAGCTTAGGGGGAGGGAGCTCCTACAATGAGCAGTTCTTC. The full variable domain, rest sourced from reference TRBV11-2 and TRBJ2-1, is EAGVAQSPRYKIIEKRQSVAFWCNPISGHATLYWYQQILGQGPKLLIQFQNNGVVDDSQLPKDRFSAERLKGVDSTLKIQPAKLEDSAVYLCASSLGGGSSYNEQFFGPGTRLTVL.

This sequence joins TRBV7-2 and TRBJ2-1; TRBD1 agrees at 8 bases. CDR1 and CDR2 (germline): SGHTA, FQGNSA. V shed 5 bases and J 2 bases; nucleotides not matched to a gene: 5. The CDR3 is 15 residues long. The DNA for the CDR3 is TGTGCCAGCAGCAAGGACAGGGTGGCCTACAATGAGCAGTTCTTC. It translates to CASSKDRVAYNEQFF.

This clonotype was counted many times. CDR3 residues: CASSLDSGTSATYEQYF. The CDR3 DNA follows: TGTGCCAGCAGTTTAGATTCGGGGACTAGCGCAACCTACGAGCAGTACTTC. The chain joins TRBV12-3 or TRBV12-4 to TRBJ2-7, with 10 nucleotides matching TRBD2. The length of the CDR3 is 17 residues. The ends lost 1 base at V and 2 bases at J; junction bases unmatched: 8.

The V and J genes are TRBV6-2 or TRBV6-3 and TRBJ1-4; perhaps TRBD1 as D (6 bases). Germline loops: CDR1 MNHEY, CDR2 SVGEGT. The length of the CDR3 is 14 residues. The V end lost 5 bases, the J end lost 16 bases, and 23 bases lay between the germline ends. The CDR3 sequence: CASSISARTDTQFF. The CDR3 DNA is TGTGCCAGCAGTATTAGCGCAAGGACAGATACGCAGTTTTTT.

This clonotype was observed a handful of times. V gene TRBV4-2 combines with J gene TRBJ1-1, with a weak D call TRBD1 (5 bases). The V end was cut by 1 base, the J end by 1 base, with 16 bases between. Germline V gene sequence: CDR1 LGHNA, CDR2 YNFKEQ. This CDR3 is built from 17 residues. For the CDR3, the DNA is TGTGCCAGCAGCCAAGGGGGACCCAGGGAGGCGAACACTGAAGCTTTCTTT. This encodes CASSQGGPREANTEAFF.

This clonotype was counted between two and nine times. Since no conserved phenylalanine or tryptophan closes the CDR3, a read error is the likely cause. The limits of the CDR3 on the DNA are not certain, so only TCRdb's listed CDR3 is given. V usage is TRBV18 and J usage is TRBJ2-5; the table's D call, TRBD1, has no DNA check behind it. Ends included, the CDR3 has 17 residues. CDR1 KGHSH and CDR2 LQKENI come from the germline V gene. CDR3 protein: CASSTGAEANYGYTFGS.

The chain is built from TRBV27 and TRBJ2-3, with D unclear. This CDR3 contains 11 residues. The germline V gene has CDR1 MNHEY and CDR2 SMNVEV (reference sequence). V shed 3 bases and J shed 5 bases, with 3 bases lying between them. The CDR3 is CASSLEDTQYF. The CDR3 DNA sequence: TGTGCCAGCAGTTTGGAAGATACGCAGTATTTT.

This clonotype was picked up a small number of times. The V call is TRBV28, the J call TRBJ2-2; D is perhaps TRBD2 (6 bases). The V end was cut by 5 bases, the J end by 4 bases, with 14 bases between. Per the germline V gene, CDR1 is MDHEN and CDR2 is SYDVKM. The CDR3 extends over 15 amino acids. In DNA form, the CDR3 reads TGTGCCAGCAGTAGTCGGAGGGCCCGCACCGGGGAGCTGTTTTTT. It encodes CASSSRRARTGELFF.

Points on this clonotype: The conserved closing phenylalanine or tryptophan is absent in this CDR3, likely reflecting a read error. The DNA is omitted, as the CDR3 cannot be located on it reliably, and the CDR3 follows TCRdb's listing. This sequence joins TRBV6-1 and TRBJ2-1; the listed D gene, TRBD2, was not tested against the DNA. The CDR3 has 16 amino acids, counting both end residues. CDR1 is MNHNS, CDR2 SASEGT, per germline. The CDR3 loop reads CASSRDVANYGYTFGS.

About this clonotype: A much larger clonotype is one base distant, so this may be a read error. This chain connects TRBV6-2 or TRBV6-3 to TRBJ2-5; the D gene could be TRBD1 or TRBD2 (5 bases each). Germline-derived CDR1 and CDR2 are MNHEY and SVGEGT. With 10 bases removed from V and 11 bases from J, the gap between germline ends came to 23 bases. The CDR3 is 13 residues long. The CDR3 coding sequence is TGTGCCACCAGGAAGGGAGCCAGGGATGAGCAGTACTTC. It specifies CATRKGARDEQYF.

This clonotype was recorded many times. The gene calls are TRBV19 and TRBJ1-2; TRBD1 aligns across 8 bases. V gave up 6 bases and J gave up 3 bases; unmatched junction bases: 6. Germline lookup yields CDR1 LNHDA and CDR2 SQIVND (reference sequence). CDR3 size: 14 residues. The CDR3: CASRRQGLDYGYTF. The CDR3 nucleotides read TGTGCCAGTAGAAGACAGGGGTTGGACTATGGCTACACCTTC.

This clonotype occurred a few times. The V gene is TRBV7-3, the J gene TRBJ2-1, with 7 bases identical to TRBD2. CDR3 length: 14 amino acids. J gave up 6 bases and V 5 bases, and 7 bases lay outside the gene matches. CDR1 is SGHTA, CDR2 FQGTGA, per germline. The CDR3 region has the DNA TGTGCCAGCAGCATTACCGGCGGGAGCAATGAGCAGTTCTTC. This translates into CASSITGGSNEQFF.

This clonotype showed up just once. The chain recombines TRBV7-3 with TRBJ2-5, with TRBD2 as a possible D gene (5 bases). Per the germline V gene, CDR1 is SGHTA and CDR2 is FQGTGA. This CDR3 spans 14 amino acids. Trimming left V 1 base short and J 5 bases short, with 11 bases between. The chain's CDR3 is CASSLRGHGETQYF. The DNA of the CDR3 is TGTGCCAGCAGCTTAAGAGGGCATGGGGAGACCCAGTACTTC.

The sample holds a few counts of this clonotype. The chain combines TRBV12-3 or TRBV12-4 with TRBJ2-3; D unclear. V was pared by 5 bases and J by 11 bases, with 14 bases between. The CDR3 length is 12 residues. The CDR3 sequence: CASSKRSYEQYF. The CDR3 DNA sequence: TGTGCCAGCAGTAAAAGGTCCTACGAGCAGTATTTT.

A word on this clonotype: The CDR3 end shows no conserved phenylalanine or tryptophan, and so a read error is likely. The limits of the CDR3 on the DNA are not certain, so only TCRdb's listed CDR3 is given. The chain combines TRBV5-5 with TRBJ2-1; the tabulated D call, TRBD1, remains unverified against the DNA. Germline V gene lookup returns CDR1 SGHKS and CDR2 YYEKEE (reference sequence). The CDR3 is 21 residues long, ends included. CDR3: CASSFSLGTGGAYGYGYTFGS.

In this sample, this clonotype turned up many times. This rearrangement joins TRBV27 to TRBJ2-1; perhaps TRBD1 as D (6 bases). This CDR3 is 16 amino acids long. Trimming shortened V by 3 bases and J by 0 bases, and 12 bases separated the two germline ends. Germline CDR1 MNHEY, CDR2 SMNVEV (reference sequence). DNA for the CDR3: TGTGCCAGCAGTTTTACAGGGCTGAGCTCCTACAATGAGCAGTTCTTC. As protein: CASSFTGLSSYNEQFF.

This chain links TRBV7-2 with TRBJ2-7; weak D call: TRBD1 (6 bases). The J call is in doubt because the DNA end fits TRBJ2-1 better. The germline V gene encodes CDR1 SGHTA and CDR2 FQGNSA. The CDR3 covers 15 residues. The CDR3 here is CASKSTNTRGNEQFF. The DNA of the CDR3 is TGTGCCAGCAAAAGCACAAATACCAGGGGCAATGAGCAGTTCTTC.

By share, this clonotype ranks as medium-sized. The genes are TRBV6-1 and TRBJ2-7; no clear D gene. The germline V and J ends were trimmed by 7 bases and 3 bases, with 7 bases remaining between them. Looked up from germline, CDR1 is MNHNS and CDR2 is SASEGT. CDR3 length: 11 amino acids. CDR3 nucleotides: TGTGCCAGCACCCGGAACTACGAGCAGTACTTC. This translates into CASTRNYEQYF.

V usage is TRBV6-6 and J usage is TRBJ1-4; D uncertain. V was cut by 4 bases and J by 0 bases, with 6 bases left in between. The CDR3 is 14 amino acids. Looked up from germline, CDR1 is MNHNY and CDR2 is SVGAGI (reference sequence). This CDR3 is CASSSTATNEKLFF. The CDR3 DNA reads as TGTGCCAGCAGTTCAACGGCAACTAATGAAAAACTGTTTTTT.

Note on this clonotype: Its ends do not fully match the called genes, so a read error is possible. The genes are TRBV7-9 and TRBJ2-6, with D perhaps matching TRBD2 (7 bases). There are 11 residues in the CDR3. CDR1 is SEHNR and CDR2 is FQNEAQ in the germline V gene (reference sequence). CDR3 nucleotides: TGTGCCAGCAGCTTATCAGGGAGGGGGTACTTC. Its translation: CASSLSGRGYF.

For this clonotype: The junction departs from the called germline gene at one end, perhaps through a read error. The V call is TRBV14, the J call TRBJ2-5; D could derive from TRBD1 or TRBD2 (5 bases each). Germline loops: CDR1 SGHDN, CDR2 FVKESK. The CDR3 has 16 residues. CDR3 in amino acids: CASSPPGRRTHSPLHF. CDR3 sequence (DNA): TGTGCCAGCAGCCCCCCGGGGCGGAGAACCCATTCACCCCTCCACTTC.

As concerns this clonotype: No DNA is shown, since the ends of the CDR3 on it are uncertain; the CDR3 is the one TCRdb lists. The CDR3 loop is CASSFVRRREEQFF. This chain joins TRBV12-3 or TRBV12-4 and TRBJ2-7; the table names TRBD1, a call not compared with the DNA. The CDR3 has 14 amino acids, counting both end residues.

This clonotype turned up a few times. This sequence may be a read error, since a much larger clone differs from it by one base. CDR3 in amino acids: CASSLDGSYEQFF. DNA of the CDR3: TGTGCCAGCAGCTTAGATGGGTCCTACGAGCAGTTCTTC. The chain has TRBV11-2 and TRBJ2-7; D is ambiguous. The closer fit of TRBJ2-1 to the DNA end suggests the J call may be wrong. This CDR3 has 13 residues. Germline CDR1 is SGHAT and CDR2 is FQNNGV.

V and J are TRBV6-1 and TRBJ2-6; D gene unclear. V was pared by 5 bases and J by 0 bases, with 5 bases between. Germline V gene sequence: CDR1 MNHNS, CDR2 SASEGT. The CDR3 loop spans 14 amino acids. The CDR3 loop reads CASSPTSGANVLTF. The CDR3 coding sequence is TGTGCCAGCAGTCCGACCTCTGGGGCCAACGTCCTGACTTTC.

Concerning this clonotype: Given the absence of the conserved phenylalanine or tryptophan at the CDR3 end, a read error is likely. Because the CDR3's place on the DNA is in doubt, the DNA is left out and the CDR3 is given as listed by TCRdb. V and J are TRBV12-3 or TRBV12-4 and TRBJ2-6; the table's TRBD2 call for D was not verified on the DNA. The CDR3 has 16 amino acids, counting both end residues. This CDR3 is CASSTREGGWTQYFGA.

DNA of the CDR3: TGTGCCAGCAGGATCAGCGGGGGGCGGGTAGATACGCAGTTCTTC. This codes for CASRISGGRVDTQFF. The chain employs TRBV6-6 and TRBJ2-1; 9 nucleotides match TRBD2. The CDR3 contains 15 residues. Germline CDR1 is MNHNY and CDR2 is SVGAGI (reference sequence). After removal of 6 bases from V and 12 bases from J, the junction contained 15 bases not matched to a gene.